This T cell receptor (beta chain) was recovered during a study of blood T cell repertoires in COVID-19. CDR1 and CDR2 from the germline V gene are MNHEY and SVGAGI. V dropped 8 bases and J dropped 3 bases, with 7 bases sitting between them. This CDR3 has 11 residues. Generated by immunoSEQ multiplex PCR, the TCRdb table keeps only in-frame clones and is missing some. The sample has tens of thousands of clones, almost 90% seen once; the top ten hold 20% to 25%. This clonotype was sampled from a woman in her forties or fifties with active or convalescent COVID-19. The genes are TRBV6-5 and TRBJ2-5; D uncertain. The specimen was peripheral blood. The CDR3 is CASPTEETQYF. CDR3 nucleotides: TGTGCCAGCCCCACGGAAGAGACCCAGTACTTC.